This entry lists 12 T cell receptor beta chains sequenced from one sample in a study of T cell repertoires in cytomegalovirus infection. Using its own MiXCR run on the reads, TCRdb lists one record per CDR3 protein. This sample yields roughly 280,000 distinct CDR3 sequences, of which roughly a fifth are seen a single time; roughly 19% belongs to the top ten. The antigens these receptors bind are not known. Sequencing was performed on cultured PBMCs, taken from culture after CMV antigen stimulation. These receptor sequences come from a human donor in good health (CMV status not recorded). Some clones in this sample may be carry-over from other donors' samples.

The chain joins TRBV12-3 or TRBV12-4 to TRBJ1-1, with 8 bases identical to TRBD1. The CDR3 extends over 14 amino acids. V dropped 3 bases and J dropped 5; count of bases not matched to a gene: 5. The CDR3 bases are TGTGCCAGCAGTTTTACAGGGGGTGGAACTGAAGCTTTCTTT. It specifies CASSFTGGGTEAFF.

Only a few counts were recorded for this clonotype. A junction boundary mismatches the germline segment, possibly from a read error. The chain uses TRBV4-2 and TRBJ2-7, with 7 bases identical to TRBD2. The CDR3 runs to 15 residues. Germline CDR1 and CDR2: LGHNA and YNFKEQ. CDR3 nucleotides: TGTGCCAGCAGCGAAGACTGGCTAGCGGACTACGAGCAGTACTTC. This translates into CASSEDWLADYEQYF.

This clonotype was detected many times. The chain uses TRBV7-9 and TRBJ1-1; 10 positions match TRBD1. Looked up from germline, CDR1 is SEHNR and CDR2 is FQNEAQ (reference sequence). Germline trimming cut 3 bases from V and 2 bases from J; bases unmatched to any gene: 6. CDR3 size: 16 residues. CDR3 DNA sequence: TGTGCCAGCAGCTTCTGGACAGGGGGGAGAAACACTGAAGCTTTCTTT. It codes for CASSFWTGGRNTEAFF.

This clonotype was observed many times. This chain joins TRBV7-2 and TRBJ1-1; 7 nucleotides align to TRBD1. Germline values: CDR1 SGHTA, CDR2 FQGNSA. With V trimmed by 3 bases and J by 0 bases, 1 base remained unmatched. This CDR3 is 14 amino acids long. CDR3 sequence reads: CASSLGQMNTEAFF. The CDR3 nucleotides are TGTGCCAGCAGCTTGGGACAGATGAACACTGAAGCTTTCTTT.

The CDR3 coding sequence is TGTGCCAGCAGCACTGGGTCCTCAGGGTATGGCTACACCTTC. Its protein product is CASSTGSSGYGYTF. The chain has TRBV11-1 and TRBJ1-2, with D possibly matching TRBD1 (5 bases). Germline lookup yields CDR1 SGHAT and CDR2 FQDESV (reference sequence). Deletions cut 5 bases from V and 5 bases from J, with 15 bases between. The CDR3 is 14 amino acids.

This clonotype was counted only a few times. The gene calls are TRBV6-2 or TRBV6-3 and TRBJ2-7, with TRBD2 matching 9 bases. This CDR3 region has 14 residues. Looked up from germline, CDR1 is MNHEY and CDR2 is SVGEGT. With V trimmed by 6 bases and J by 6 bases, 9 bases remained unmatched. CDR3 nucleotides: TGTGCCAGCAGCAGGACTAGCGAAGGAGCCGAGCAGTACGTC. This gives the protein CASSRTSEGAEQYV.

This sequence joins TRBV19 and TRBJ1-2; maybe TRBD1 (5 bases). The ends were cut back, 1 base at V and 7 bases at J, with 16 bases in the middle. This CDR3 is 15 amino acids long. Germline values: CDR1 LNHDA, CDR2 SQIVND (reference sequence). The CDR3 loop reads CASSIGFAGTGGYTF. The CDR3 DNA sequence: TGTGCCAGTAGTATAGGCTTTGCAGGGACGGGTGGCTACACCTTC. Drawing the rest from reference TRBV19 and TRBJ1-2, the complete variable domain is DGGITQSPKYLFRKEGQNVTLSCEQNLNHDAMYWYRQDPGQGLRLIYYSQIVNDFQKGDIAEGYSVSREKKESFPLTVTSAQKNPTAFYLCASSIGFAGTGGYTFGSGTRLTVV.

The chain carries TRBV7-2 and TRBJ1-6, with 7 nucleotides matching TRBD1. Per the germline V gene, CDR1 is SGHTA and CDR2 is FQGNSA. After removal of 5 bases from V and 12 bases from J, the junction contained 7 bases not matched to a gene. This CDR3 comprises 13 residues. This chain's CDR3 is CASSPSGTVPLHF. In DNA form, the CDR3 reads TGTGCCAGCAGCCCTAGCGGGACAGTACCCCTCCACTTT.

The CDR3 nucleotides are TGTGCCAGCAGCTCGACCCGGGACAGGGGGCGGCGAGACTATGGCTACACCTTC. Encoded protein: CASSSTRDRGRRDYGYTF. The chain recombines TRBV7-2 with TRBJ1-2; 12 bases fit TRBD1. CDR3 size: 18 residues. Germline V gives CDR1 SGHTA, CDR2 FQGNSA. The V gene end was trimmed by 4 bases and the J gene end by 3 bases; junction bases not matched to a gene: 12.

The sample holds a few counts of this clonotype. The chain uses TRBV7-9 and TRBJ2-1; possibly TRBD2 for D (6 bases). Germline CDR1 reads SEHNR; CDR2 reads FQNEAQ (reference sequence). This CDR3 has 14 residues. Trimming left V 7 bases short and J 9 bases short, with 19 bases between. CDR3 coding DNA: TGTGCCAGCATTCTAGGGTCTACAGCGGGTGAGCAGTTCTTC. This translates into CASILGSTAGEQFF.

The V call is TRBV6-2 or TRBV6-3, the J call TRBJ2-2; TRBD2 aligns across 7 bases. The CDR3 consists of 17 residues. V gave up 9 bases and J gave up 2 bases; unmatched junction bases: 15. In germline, CDR1 is MNHEY, CDR2 SVGEGT. CDR3 DNA: TGTGCCAGTAGATTAGGGCGGCTAGCGGTTAACACCGGGGAGCTGTTTTTT. This encodes CASRLGRLAVNTGELFF.

The chain links TRBV9 to TRBJ2-3; D is uncertain. The CDR3 sequence is 14 residues long. The V end was cut by 0 bases, the J end by 7 bases, with 12 bases between. Germline values: CDR1 SGDLS, CDR2 YYNGEE. CDR3 sequence: CASSVDLLDHTQYF. The CDR3 DNA reads as TGTGCCAGCAGCGTAGATCTACTGGACCATACGCAGTATTTT.